Presented here are 15 T cell receptor beta chains from one specimen sequenced in a study of blood T cell repertoires in COVID-19 (dated by TCRdb to about 2020). Libraries were prepared through the immunoSEQ multiplex PCR assay. TCRdb limited this immuneACCESS table to in-frame rearrangements with V and J called. A share of clones is missing; checked studies link under half to unresolved V genes, and the rest is unexplained. This sample lists some 360,000 clones; around 87% were detected once. The ten top clones hold roughly 2.1% of the sample. Sequencing was done on a sample of peripheral blood. These receptors all stem from an older woman with COVID-19, enrolled during active disease.

This chain uses TRBV6-5 with TRBJ2-1; 8 positions match TRBD1. Germline V lookup: CDR1 MNHEY, CDR2 SVGAGI. There are 15 residues in the CDR3. With V trimmed by 2 bases and J by 2 bases, 2 bases remained unmatched. The CDR3 nucleotides read TGTGCCAGCAGTTACGACAGGGGTCCCTACAATGAGCAGTTCTTC. Protein product: CASSYDRGPYNEQFF.

This chain joins TRBV12-5 and TRBJ2-3; 8 bases agree with TRBD2. Germline V gene data show CDR1 as LGHNT and CDR2 as FRNRAP. The CDR3 is made up of 16 amino acids. Trimming at V came to 1 base and at J to 0 bases, leaving 3 bases not matched to a gene. The CDR3 loop is CASGLGVAGSTDTQYF. DNA for the CDR3: TGTGCTAGTGGTTTGGGGGTAGCGGGGAGCACAGATACGCAGTATTTT.

The V gene is TRBV6-2 or TRBV6-3, the J gene TRBJ2-4; TRBD2 matches at 9 bases. CDR3 size: 19 residues. Germline V CDR1 and CDR2: MNHEY, SVGEGT. With 5 bases clipped from V and 3 bases from J, the junction kept 17 bases outside the gene matches. The CDR3 sequence is CASSKNLGLAPLGKNIQYF. The CDR3, as DNA: TGTGCCAGCAGTAAGAATCTGGGACTAGCCCCATTGGGCAAAAACATTCAGTACTTC.

The chain carries TRBV6-5 and TRBJ1-1; TRBD1 aligns across 8 bases. Germline lookup yields CDR1 MNHEY and CDR2 SVGAGI. The CDR3 is made up of 14 amino acids. Trimming at V came to 6 bases and at J to 0 bases, leaving 3 bases not matched to a gene. CDR3 nucleotide sequence: TGTGCCAGCAGGCCGACAGGGGTGAACACTGAAGCTTTCTTT. This encodes CASRPTGVNTEAFF.

The chain carries TRBV4-1 and TRBJ1-4; 8 positions match TRBD1. The V segment lost 0 bases and the J segment 2 bases; nucleotides outside the gene matches: 11. Germline CDR1 and CDR2: MGHRA and YSYEKL. The CDR3 is 19 amino acids. The CDR3 loop reads CASSQDTGQGFSTNEKLFF. As DNA, the CDR3 is TGCGCCAGCAGCCAAGATACAGGACAGGGATTTAGCACTAATGAAAAACTGTTTTTT.

The chain combines TRBV14 with TRBJ2-2; TRBD1 matches at 7 bases. The CDR3 consists of 16 residues. Trimming removed 0 bases from V and 7 bases from J; junction bases left unmatched: 8. Germline loops: CDR1 SGHDN, CDR2 FVKESK. The CDR3 DNA sequence: TGTGCCAGCAGCCAAGACCGGGCCCCAGGGGGCGGGGAGCTGTTTTTT. Translated: CASSQDRAPGGGELFF.

V is TRBV5-1 and J is TRBJ2-1, with D tentatively TRBD2 (5 bases). This CDR3 is 16 amino acids long. V lost 4 bases and J 0 bases, leaving 14 bases between the germline ends. CDR1 SGHRS and CDR2 YFSETQ come from the germline V gene. The CDR3 loop reads CASSTNSGSSYNEQFF. CDR3 DNA sequence: TGCGCCAGCAGCACTAACTCGGGGAGCTCCTACAATGAGCAGTTCTTC.

The V gene is TRBV3-1 (or the pseudogene TRBV3-2), the J gene TRBJ1-1; TRBD1 matches at 9 bases. J lost 5 bases, V lost 6 bases, and 4 bases had no gene match. This CDR3 contains 13 residues. CDR1 and CDR2 (germline): LGHDT, YNNKEL (reference sequence). CDR3 sequence (DNA): TGTGCCAGCAGGGACAGGGGAAGTACTGAAGCTTTCTTT. Translating it yields CASRDRGSTEAFF.

The V and J genes are TRBV6-4 and TRBJ1-1; no clear D. This CDR3 has 16 amino acids. Trimming shortened V by 5 bases and J by 0 bases, and 16 bases separated the two germline ends. The V gene's germline CDR1 is MRHNA and CDR2 SNTAGT. CDR3 residues: CASSLVPFAMNTEAFF. The DNA of the CDR3 is TGTGCCAGCAGTCTCGTCCCCTTCGCGATGAACACTGAAGCTTTCTTT.

The chain links TRBV4-2 to TRBJ2-5, with a weak D call TRBD1 (7 bases). Germline V gives CDR1 LGHNA, CDR2 YNFKEQ. The CDR3 consists of 17 residues. V lost 2 bases and J 2 bases, leaving 18 bases between the germline ends. The CDR3 reads CASSQTHGQGGQETQYF. The CDR3 region has the DNA TGTGCCAGCAGCCAAACCCATGGGCAGGGGGGTCAAGAGACCCAGTACTTC.

V usage is TRBV2 and J usage is TRBJ2-3; the match to TRBD2 covers 7 bases. The CDR3 loop spans 19 amino acids. Trimming cost V 4 bases and J 0 bases; bases outside gene matches: 16. CDR1 is SNHLY and CDR2 is FYNNEI in the germline V gene. The CDR3 bases are TGTGCCAGCAGTGGTCCGCGGGCGGGGGTAACTTCTAGCACAGATACGCAGTATTTT. It codes for CASSGPRAGVTSSTDTQYF. The complete variable domain, with remaining parts taken from reference TRBV2 and TRBJ2-3, reads EPEVTQTPSHQVTQMGQEVILRCVPISNHLYFYWYRQILGQKVEFLVSFYNNEISEKSEIFDDQFSVERPDGSNFTLKIRSTKLEDSAMYFCASSGPRAGVTSSTDTQYFGPGTRLTVL.

The chain recombines TRBV6-5 with TRBJ1-5, with 7 bases identical to TRBD1. The V segment lost 6 bases and the J segment 6 bases; nucleotides outside the gene matches: 11. Germline values: CDR1 MNHEY, CDR2 SVGAGI. The length of the CDR3 is 15 residues. The CDR3 DNA is TGTGCCAGCAGATCGACAGGGATAGTGGCTCAGCCCCAGCATTTT. This gives the protein CASRSTGIVAQPQHF.

This clone came up once. The V gene is TRBV4-2, the J gene TRBJ1-4; possible D gene TRBD1, 5 bases. CDR1 LGHNA and CDR2 YNFKEQ come from the germline V gene. The CDR3 contains 16 residues. V lost 7 bases, J lost 8 bases, and 23 bases lay in between. The chain's CDR3 is CASTQVMVIGGEKLFF. DNA for the CDR3: TGTGCCAGCACCCAGGTCATGGTCATTGGGGGGGAAAAACTGTTTTTT.

The V gene is TRBV5-8, the J gene TRBJ2-4; D may be TRBD2 (7 bases). Germline CDR1 reads SGHTS; CDR2 reads YDEGEE. This CDR3 has 15 amino acids. With 1 base removed from V and 7 bases from J, the gap between germline ends came to 15 bases. DNA for the CDR3: TGTGCCAGCAGCTTGTCTGGCGGGGGCTCCAACATTCAGTACTTC. Its protein is CASSLSGGGSNIQYF. The full variable domain, completed using reference TRBV5-8 and TRBJ2-4, is EAGVTQSPTHLIKTRGQQATLRCSPISGHTSVYWYQQALGLGLQFLLWYDEGEERNRGNFPPRFSGRQFPNYSSELNVNALELEDSALYLCASSLSGGGSNIQYFGAGTRLSVL.

This chain joins TRBV7-3 and TRBJ1-6; D perhaps matches TRBD1 (6 bases). Germline CDR1 reads SGHTA; CDR2 reads FQGTGA. V lost 5 bases and J 7 bases, leaving 15 bases between the germline ends. There are 15 residues in the CDR3. The CDR3 nucleotides are TGTGCCAGCAGCCGAGGGGGACACAGGAATTCACCCCTCCACTTT. Encoded protein: CASSRGGHRNSPLHF. Looking up the rest from reference TRBV7-3 and TRBJ1-6 gives the full variable domain: GAGVSQTPSNKVTEKGKYVELRCDPISGHTALYWYRQSLGQGPEFLIYFQGTGAADDSGLPNDRFFAVRPEGSVSTLKIQRTERGDSAVYLCASSRGGHRNSPLHFGNGTRLTVT.